This record looks at one T cell receptor (beta chain) sequence and its context. The repertoire was sequenced with immunoSEQ multiplex PCR; TCRdb's copy has only in-frame clones and lacks some. Of tens of thousands of clones in the sample, about 88% were seen once. The sample comes from a study of T cell responses to AZD1222 COVID-19 vaccine. The TCR sequence derives from an adult in good health. The sample in question was peripheral blood, obtained on day 0 of AZD1222 vaccination.

This CDR3 is CASSERTYGYTF. CDR3 bases: TGTGCCAGCAGTGAGAGGACGTATGGCTACACCTTC. The rearrangement uses TRBV2 and TRBJ1-2; D not certain. V was trimmed by 3 bases and J by 5 bases, leaving 7 bases between them. In germline, CDR1 is SNHLY, CDR2 FYNNEI. The CDR3 length is 12 residues.